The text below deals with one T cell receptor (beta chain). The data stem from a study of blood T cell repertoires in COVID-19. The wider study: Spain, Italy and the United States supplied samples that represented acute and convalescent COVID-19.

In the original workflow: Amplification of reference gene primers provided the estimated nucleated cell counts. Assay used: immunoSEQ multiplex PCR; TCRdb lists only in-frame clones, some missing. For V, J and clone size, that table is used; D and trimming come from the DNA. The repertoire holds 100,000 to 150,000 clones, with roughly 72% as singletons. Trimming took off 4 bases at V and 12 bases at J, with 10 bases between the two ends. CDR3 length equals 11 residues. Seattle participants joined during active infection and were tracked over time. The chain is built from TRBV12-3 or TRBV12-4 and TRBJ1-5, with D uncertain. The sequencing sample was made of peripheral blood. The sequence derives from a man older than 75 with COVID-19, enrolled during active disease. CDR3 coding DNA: TGTGCCAGCAGTTCCGGTCAACGCCAGCATTTT. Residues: CASSSGQRQHF.